This T cell receptor beta chain was captured in a study of blood T cell repertoires in COVID-19. For the study at large: Researchers got acute and convalescent COVID-19 samples from the United States, Italy and Spain. Nucleic acid was either cDNA or gDNA, and it came from T cells, B-cell-depleted T cells, or PBMCs.

Profiled with immunoSEQ multiplex PCR; TCRdb holds only in-frame clones, not every one. The profile shows about 200,000 clones, more than 75% of them singletons. With V trimmed by 4 bases and J by 5 bases, 12 bases remained unmatched. Germline V lookup: CDR1 MNHEY, CDR2 SVGAGI. This CDR3 contains 16 residues. The sample was peripheral blood. The sequence came from a man aged 55 to 69 who had recovered from COVID-19. The chain couples TRBV6-5 to TRBJ2-5; 8 nucleotides align to TRBD1. CDR3 DNA sequence: TGTGCCAGCAGTTCCCCCCCGGGCAGGGGGCAGGAGACCCAGTACTTC. This codes for CASSSPPGRGQETQYF.